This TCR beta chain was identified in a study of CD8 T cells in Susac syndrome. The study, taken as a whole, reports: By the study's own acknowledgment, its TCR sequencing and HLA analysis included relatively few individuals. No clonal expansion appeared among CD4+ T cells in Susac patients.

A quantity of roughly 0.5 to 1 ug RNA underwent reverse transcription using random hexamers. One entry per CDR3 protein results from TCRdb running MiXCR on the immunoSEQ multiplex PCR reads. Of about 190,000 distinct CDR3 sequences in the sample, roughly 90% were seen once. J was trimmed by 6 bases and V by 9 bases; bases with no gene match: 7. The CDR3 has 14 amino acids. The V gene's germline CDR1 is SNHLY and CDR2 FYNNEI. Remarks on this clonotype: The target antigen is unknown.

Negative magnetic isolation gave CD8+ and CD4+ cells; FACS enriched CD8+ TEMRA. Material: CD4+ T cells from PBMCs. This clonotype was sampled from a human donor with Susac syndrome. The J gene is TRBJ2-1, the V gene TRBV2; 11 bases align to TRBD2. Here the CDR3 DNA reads TGTGCCAGTCGTGGTGGACTAGCGGGCAATGAGCAGTTCTTC. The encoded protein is CASRGGLAGNEQFF.